This T cell receptor beta chain emerged from a study of shared clonotypes between healthy human individuals. In the study overall: A couple of women and a few men aged 18 to 49 made up the donors. CD4 naive cells filled three plates per donor, CD4 memory three, CD8 naive two and CD8 memory one.

Assay: immunoSEQ multiplex PCR; the TCRdb copy retains only in-frame clones and omits some. The data hold millions of clones, with just over 90% observed a single time. Germline CDR1 SGHDT, CDR2 YYEEEE. V was trimmed by 4 bases and J by 7 bases, leaving 9 bases between them. The CDR3 length is 11 residues. This clone was recorded once. Terminally differentiated effector memory CD45RA+ cells were left out of the naive CD8 fraction, which was CD45RO-negative and positively selected for CCR7. Donation came from healthy HIV-negative adults that had no recent acute infections or vaccinations. The clonotype was recovered from a man aged 18 to 35 in good health. Some clones in this sample may be carry-over from other donors' samples. This chain uses TRBV5-6 with TRBJ2-7; no clear D. Sequencing input: naive CD8+ T cells from PBMCs. The CDR3 sequence is CASSAGREQYF. The DNA for the CDR3 is TGTGCCAGCAGCGCTGGCAGGGAGCAGTACTTC.